This paragraph reports one T cell receptor (beta chain). Its antigen is as yet unknown. The record originates from a study of CXCR3-negative and CXCR3-positive naive CD8 T cells. UMI-labeled TRB cDNA libraries were prepared by 5' RACE. TCRdb reprocessed the 5' RACE reads, with one entry per CDR3 protein and no DNA. In total, the table holds over 100,000 distinct CDR3 sequences. General study results and limits: Sequencing showed both naive subsets with comparably high diversity, and memory CD8+ cells much lower. Hydrophobicity of TRB CDR3s was greater in CXCR3-positive naive cells than in CXCR3-negative naive cells.

The CDR3 is 16 residues long. The germline V gene has CDR1 ENHRY and CDR2 SYGVKD. J is TRBJ2-3 and V is TRBV10-3; TCRdb reports TRBD1, a call that lacks DNA to check it against. The receptor comes from a human donor in good health. Some clones in this sample may be carry-over from other donors' samples. The specimen sequenced was naive CXCR3- CD8+ T cells from blood. The subset: CD45RO-CCR7+CD27+CD95- naive CD8+ T cells lacking CXCR3 (TNR3-). CDR3 sequence reads: CAISNAGTFGPDTQYF.